Listed below are T cell receptor beta chains from one sample, sequenced in a study of T-cell reconstitution after alpha-beta-depleted transplantation in children. TCRdb reprocessed the PCR reads with MiXCR, giving one entry per CDR3 protein. The data show 240,000 or so distinct CDR3 sequences, approximately 8.9% seen once. Sample: PBMCs, mostly from graft donor cells, taken 180 days after TCRalphabeta/CD19-depleted stem cell transplant. The source is a male patient younger than 18 who had a stem cell transplant for acute lymphoblastic leukemia, so the T cells may come from the graft donor. Both conserved end residues are part of each CDR3. The order of the fields is D gene, clone size, J gene, V gene, CDR3 protein, CDR3 DNA. A D gene is named only where the DNA matches it firmly. Rows give clone size only sometimes, using once, few, many, or a class for an expanded clone.

d_call: -; clone_size: many; j_call: TRBJ1-2; v_call: TRBV28; cdr3_aa: CASSLKELYGYTF; cdr3_nt: TGTGCCAGCAGTTTGAAAGAACTCTATGGCTACACCTTC
d_call: TRBD1; clone_size: many; j_call: TRBJ2-6; v_call: TRBV5-1; cdr3_aa: CASKRTGGLDGANVLTF; cdr3_nt: TGCGCCAGCAAGCGGACAGGGGGTCTGGATGGGGCCAACGTCCTGACTTTC
d_call: -; clone_size: many; j_call: TRBJ1-6; v_call: TRBV9; cdr3_aa: CASGTPLHF; cdr3_nt: TGTGCCAGCGGGACACCCCTCCACTTT
d_call: -; clone_size: many; j_call: TRBJ2-2; v_call: TRBV3-1; cdr3_aa: CASSQRTVLTGELFF; cdr3_nt: TGTGCCAGCAGCCAACGGACAGTGCTAACCGGGGAGCTGTTTTTT
d_call: TRBD2; clone_size: many; j_call: TRBJ2-7; v_call: TRBV10-3; cdr3_aa: CAIRPGLAGVEQYF; cdr3_nt: TGTGCCATCAGGCCGGGACTAGCGGGTGTCGAGCAGTACTTC
d_call: TRBD2; clone_size: -; j_call: TRBJ2-1; v_call: TRBV7-2; cdr3_aa: CASSLAVAGGTYNEQFF; cdr3_nt: TGTGCCAGCAGCTTAGCGGTAGCGGGGGGGACCTACAATGAGCAGTTCTTC
d_call: TRBD1; clone_size: many; j_call: TRBJ2-7; v_call: TRBV20-1; cdr3_aa: CSARGQPSYEQYF; cdr3_nt: TGCAGTGCACGGGGACAGCCGTCATACGAGCAGTACTTC
d_call: TRBD2; clone_size: many; j_call: TRBJ2-5; v_call: TRBV10-2; cdr3_aa: CASRRDVLRGETQYF; cdr3_nt: TGCGCCAGCAGGCGGGACGTCCTGCGGGGGGAGACCCAGTACTTC
d_call: -; clone_size: many; j_call: TRBJ2-7; v_call: TRBV20-1; cdr3_aa: CSAGRVWYEQYF; cdr3_nt: TGCAGTGCGGGAAGGGTGTGGTACGAGCAGTACTTC
d_call: -; clone_size: many; j_call: TRBJ2-3; v_call: TRBV7-9; cdr3_aa: CASSPRSTGRADTQYF; cdr3_nt: TGTGCCAGCAGCCCGAGGTCGACGGGAAGGGCAGATACGCAGTATTTT
d_call: -; clone_size: many; j_call: TRBJ2-1; v_call: TRBV2; cdr3_aa: CASRDEYNEQFF; cdr3_nt: TGTGCCAGCAGGGACGAGTACAATGAGCAGTTCTTC
d_call: TRBD1; clone_size: many; j_call: TRBJ1-2; v_call: TRBV19; cdr3_aa: CASSIARQGKYGYTF; cdr3_nt: TGTGCCAGTAGTATCGCCCGACAGGGAAAGTATGGCTACACCTTC
d_call: -; clone_size: many; j_call: TRBJ2-2; v_call: TRBV7-2; cdr3_aa: CASSLGGWTGELFF; cdr3_nt: TGTGCCAGCAGCTTAGGAGGGTGGACCGGGGAGCTGTTTTTT
d_call: -; clone_size: -; j_call: TRBJ2-7; v_call: TRBV6-5; cdr3_aa: CASSYWAGGPTYEQYF; cdr3_nt: TGTGCCAGCAGTTACTGGGCCGGCGGGCCCACCTACGAGCAGTACTTC
d_call: TRBD2; clone_size: many; j_call: TRBJ2-3; v_call: TRBV12-3/TRBV12-4; cdr3_aa: CASSFSESGGADTQYF; cdr3_nt: TGTGCCAGCAGTTTTAGTGAAAGCGGGGGGGCAGATACGCAGTATTTT
d_call: -; clone_size: many; j_call: TRBJ2-3; v_call: TRBV6-5; cdr3_aa: CASTSSRLLTSTDTQYF; cdr3_nt: TGTGCCAGCACCTCCTCGCGACTACTGACTAGCACAGATACGCAGTATTTT
d_call: -; clone_size: many; j_call: TRBJ1-1; v_call: TRBV20-1; cdr3_aa: CSANTEAFF; cdr3_nt: TGCAGTGCTAACACTGAAGCTTTCTTT
d_call: -; clone_size: few; j_call: TRBJ1-4; v_call: TRBV6-2/TRBV6-3; cdr3_aa: CASPDLQEEGEKLFF; cdr3_nt: TGTGCCAGCCCAGACCTACAGGAAGAGGGGGAAAAACTGTTTTTT